These T cell receptor beta chains were read from a single sample in a study of blood T cells in healthy people across ages. TCRdb re-analysed the 5' RACE reads in MiXCR, keeping a single row per CDR3 protein. The table has 950,000 to 1,200,000 distinct CDR3 sequences, 35% to 40% seen once; the top ten hold roughly 14%. Sequenced input: blood. These receptor sequences come from a man between 18 and 29 years old in good health. Each CDR3 is given with its conserved first and last residue. D genes are given only for firm matches. Size values are once, few and many counts, or a class for expanded clones, and some rows have none.

j_call	clone_size	d_call	v_call	cdr3_aa	cdr3_nt
TRBJ2-1	.	TRBD1	TRBV6-6	CASRGQGCNEQFF	TGTGCCAGCAGGGGACAGGGGTGCAATGAGCAGTTCTTC
TRBJ1-5	.	.	TRBV6-1	CASTFGRVNQPQHF	TGTGCCAGCACATTCGGGCGGGTTAATCAGCCCCAGCATTTT
TRBJ2-3	few	.	TRBV20-1	CSARGGIGTDTQYF	TGCAGTGCTAGGGGGGGAATCGGCACAGATACGCAGTATTTT
TRBJ2-2	.	.	TRBV3-1	CVSSPRVTGELFF	TGTGTCAGCAGCCCCAGGGTCACCGGGGAGCTGTTTTTT
TRBJ2-7	.	TRBD2	TRBV12-3/TRBV12-4	CASSLGLAGAAYNEQYF	TGTGCCAGCAGTTTAGGACTAGCGGGGGCCGCTTACAATGAGCAGTACTTC
TRBJ2-7	.	.	TRBV4-2	CASSQEVPPSYEQYF	TGTGCCAGCAGCCAAGAAGTTCCACCATCTTACGAGCAGTACTTC
TRBJ1-5	.	.	TRBV12-3/TRBV12-4	CASSLFLGGLSGIKQPQHF	TGTGCCAGCAGTTTATTCCTTGGGGGGTTAAGCGGAATCAAACAGCCCCAGCATTTT
TRBJ1-5	.	TRBD1	TRBV7-9	CASSVDRDYQPQHF	TGTGCCAGCAGCGTGGACAGGGATTATCAGCCCCAGCATTTT
TRBJ1-4	.	.	TRBV7-9	CASRKTDGGNEKLFF	TGTGCCAGCAGAAAGACGGATGGGGGGAATGAAAAACTGTTTTTT
TRBJ2-7	.	TRBD1	TRBV20-1	CSAATGWYEQYF	TGCAGTGCTGCGACAGGGTGGTACGAGCAGTACTTC
TRBJ1-5	few	.	TRBV7-2	CASSLEERFRNQPQHF	TGTGCCAGCAGCCTGGAAGAAAGGTTTCGCAATCAGCCCCAGCATTTT
TRBJ1-6	once	.	TRBV27	CASSLRIHSPLHF	TGTGCCAGCAGTTTACGGATACACTCACCCCTCCACTTT
TRBJ1-5	.	.	TRBV5-1	CASSPAGLRTDTQHF	TGCGCCAGCAGCCCGGCAGGGCTTAGGACAGATACGCAGCATTTT
TRBJ2-1	once	TRBD1	TRBV5-1	CASSGQGWWFF	TGCGCCAGCAGCGGACAGGGGTGGTGGTTCTTC
TRBJ2-3	.	.	TRBV6-1	CASSTSIGRRTTSTDTQYF	TGTGCCAGCAGCACCTCTATAGGGCGGCGTACTACTAGCACAGATACGCAGTATTTT
TRBJ2-1	few	.	TRBV20-1	CSVKQTDSIYNEQFF	TGCAGTGTGAAGCAAACCGACTCGATCTACAATGAGCAGTTCTTC
TRBJ1-1	.	.	TRBV20-1	CSVHRGGGDTEAFF	TGCAGTGTCCACCGAGGTGGGGGTGACACTGAAGCTTTCTTT
TRBJ2-2	.	TRBD1	TRBV6-6	CASSPGQAGELFF	TGTGCCAGCAGTCCCGGACAGGCCGGGGAGCTGTTTTTT
TRBJ2-3	.	TRBD2	TRBV7-2	CASSLGPGGQDTQYF	TGTGCCAGCAGCTTAGGTCCGGGGGGGCAAGATACGCAGTATTTT
TRBJ2-3	many	.	TRBV7-8	CASSSNTWTSTDTQYF	TGTGCCAGCAGCTCAAACACTTGGACTAGCACAGATACGCAGTATTTT
TRBJ2-3	few	TRBD1	TRBV28	CASSYRQGAISTDTQYF	TGTGCCAGCAGTTACCGACAGGGGGCAATCTCCACAGATACGCAGTATTTT
TRBJ2-5	.	.	TRBV20-1	CSASDPRPETQYF	TGCAGTGCTAGTGATCCCCGGCCGGAGACCCAGTACTTC
TRBJ2-3	.	TRBD1	TRBV7-9	CASSFSGTGMQYF	TGTGCCAGCAGCTTTTCCGGGACAGGGATGCAGTATTTT
TRBJ1-2	few	.	TRBV7-3	CASSLKLPQGNYGYTF	TGTGCCAGCAGCTTAAAACTCCCTCAGGGGAACTATGGCTACACCTTC
TRBJ1-4	.	.	TRBV2	CASSPVWGKLFF	TGTGCCAGCAGTCCGGTCTGGGGAAAACTGTTTTTT
TRBJ1-4	.	.	TRBV12-3/TRBV12-4	CASSSGTVEKLFF	TGTGCCAGCAGCTCCGGGACGGTTGAAAAACTGTTTTTT
TRBJ1-4	few	TRBD1	TRBV19	CASTPGQGGKLFF	TGTGCCAGTACTCCGGGACAGGGTGGAAAACTGTTTTTT
TRBJ1-5	few	.	TRBV20-1	CSAPGLQVNQPQHF	TGCAGCGCTCCTGGGTTACAGGTCAATCAGCCCCAGCATTTT
TRBJ1-2	few	.	TRBV15	CATSRDKSGRPYGYTF	TGTGCCACCAGCAGAGATAAAAGCGGACGGCCCTATGGCTACACCTTC
TRBJ2-1	few	TRBD2	TRBV2	CASSEQRGTQNNEQFF	TGTGCCAGCAGTGAACAGCGGGGGACCCAAAACAATGAGCAGTTCTTC
TRBJ1-4	.	.	TRBV10-3	CAISEAGMEKLFF	TGTGCCATCAGTGAGGCAGGGATGGAAAAACTGTTTTTT
TRBJ1-2	.	TRBD1	TRBV6-6	CASNQGAGYTF	TGTGCCAGCAACCAGGGGGCCGGCTACACCTTC
TRBJ2-7	.	.	TRBV27	CASLGRGLPSYEQYF	TGTGCCTCCCTGGGTAGGGGACTGCCCTCCTACGAGCAGTACTTC
TRBJ2-7	few	TRBD1	TRBV7-8	CASSFPGQGAYEQYF	TGTGCCAGCAGCTTCCCGGGACAGGGGGCCTACGAGCAGTACTTC
TRBJ2-3	.	TRBD1	TRBV20-1	CSAVQGIDTQYF	TGCAGTGCTGTACAGGGGATCGATACGCAGTATTTT
TRBJ1-4	.	.	TRBV6-2/TRBV6-3	CASSYAGIGEKLFF	TGTGCCAGCAGTTACGCAGGGATTGGTGAAAAACTGTTTTTT
TRBJ2-2	.	.	TRBV5-1	CASILGAGELFF	TGCGCCAGCATCTTGGGTGCCGGGGAGCTGTTTTTT
TRBJ1-5	.	.	TRBV28	CATTTGHLNQPQHF	TGTGCCACCACAACCGGACACCTCAATCAGCCCCAGCATTTT
TRBJ2-5	.	TRBD1	TRBV10-3	CAISDPTGTYEEYF	TGTGCCATCAGTGATCCGACAGGGACCTACGAGGAGTACTTC
TRBJ2-3	.	TRBD2	TRBV29-1	CSVEAPRAGADTQYF	TGCAGCGTTGAAGCGCCCAGGGCGGGGGCAGATACGCAGTATTTT
TRBJ2-5	.	TRBD1	TRBV28	CASRPTGGDEQYF	TGTGCCAGCAGACCCACAGGGGGCGATGAGCAGTACTTC
TRBJ2-5	.	.	TRBV11-2	CASSLDRIPQETQYF	TGTGCCAGCAGCTTAGATCGCATCCCCCAAGAGACCCAGTACTTC
TRBJ1-2	.	TRBD1	TRBV12-3/TRBV12-4	CASSIGQGAYYGYTF	TGTGCCAGCAGCATTGGACAGGGCGCCTACTATGGCTACACCTTC
TRBJ1-1	.	TRBD1	TRBV7-2	CASSLGTGDVRTEAFF	TGTGCCAGCAGCTTAGGCACAGGGGATGTGAGGACTGAAGCTTTCTTT
TRBJ2-3	few	.	TRBV7-2	CASSVPLSWSTDTQYF	TGTGCCAGCAGTGTACCCCTTAGCTGGAGCACAGATACGCAGTATTTT
TRBJ2-1	many	.	TRBV27	CASSLDISGNEQFF	TGTGCCAGCAGTTTAGACATAAGCGGGAATGAGCAGTTCTTC
TRBJ1-1	.	.	TRBV20-1	CSATTEDTEAFF	TGCAGTGCTACCACAGAAGACACTGAAGCTTTCTTT
TRBJ1-2	.	.	TRBV29-1	CSVSGRLSGGYTF	TGCAGCGTTTCGGGCAGATTGAGCGGCGGCTACACCTTC
TRBJ1-1	.	.	TRBV7-2	CASSLSGVLSEAFF	TGTGCCAGCAGCTTATCAGGGGTATTGAGTGAAGCTTTCTTT
TRBJ2-7	few	.	TRBV12-3/TRBV12-4	CASTSTAQHYEQYF	TGTGCCAGCACATCTACAGCACAGCACTACGAGCAGTACTTC
TRBJ2-2	.	.	TRBV7-8	CASSPDLRVANTGELFF	TGTGCCAGCAGCCCGGATTTGAGGGTAGCGAACACCGGGGAGCTGTTTTTT
TRBJ1-2	.	.	TRBV29-1	CSVEAGTELGGYTF	TGCAGCGTTGAGGCCGGGACCGAATTGGGCGGCTACACCTTC
TRBJ2-5	few	.	TRBV6-5	CASSYDSQETQYF	TGTGCCAGCAGTTACGACAGCCAAGAGACCCAGTACTTC
TRBJ2-3	.	.	TRBV5-1	CASTHQQGFTDTQYF	TGCGCCAGCACCCATCAACAGGGCTTCACAGATACGCAGTATTTT
TRBJ2-7	once	.	TRBV4-2	CASSHGPGAASSYEQYF	TGTGCCAGCAGCCATGGGCCCGGAGCGGCAAGCTCCTACGAGCAGTACTTC
TRBJ1-5	few	TRBD1	TRBV9	CASSHSGTGGNQPQHF	TGTGCCAGCAGCCATTCCGGGACAGGGGGTAATCAGCCCCAGCATTTT
TRBJ2-5	.	.	TRBV2	CASSDRAWTQYF	TGTGCCAGCAGTGACAGGGCGTGGACGCAGTACTTC
TRBJ2-1	.	.	TRBV20-1	CSAMSPVYNEQFF	TGCAGTGCTATGAGTCCGGTCTACAATGAGCAGTTCTTC
TRBJ2-1	.	.	TRBV11-2	CASSLDQWGVGHNEQFF	TGTGCCAGCAGCTTAGATCAGTGGGGTGTGGGACACAATGAGCAGTTCTTC